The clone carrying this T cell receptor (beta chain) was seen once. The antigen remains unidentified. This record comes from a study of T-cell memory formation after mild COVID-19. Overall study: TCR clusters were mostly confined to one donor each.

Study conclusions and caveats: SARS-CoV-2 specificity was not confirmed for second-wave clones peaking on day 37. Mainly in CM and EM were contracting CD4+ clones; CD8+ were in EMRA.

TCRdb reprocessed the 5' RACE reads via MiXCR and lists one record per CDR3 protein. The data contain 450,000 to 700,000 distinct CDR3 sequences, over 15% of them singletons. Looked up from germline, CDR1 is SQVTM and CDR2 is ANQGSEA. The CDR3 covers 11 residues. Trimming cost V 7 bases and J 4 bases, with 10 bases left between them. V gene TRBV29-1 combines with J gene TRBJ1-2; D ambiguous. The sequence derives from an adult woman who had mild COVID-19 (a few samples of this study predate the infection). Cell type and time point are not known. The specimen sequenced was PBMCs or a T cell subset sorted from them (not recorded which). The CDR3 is CSGGGIYGYTF. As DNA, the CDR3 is TGCAGCGGGGGAGGGATCTATGGCTACACCTTC.